This TCR beta chain was identified during a study of cytomegalovirus exposure and HLA in healthy donors. Study-level findings and limits: Evidence from a later analysis indicated that most CMV-associated TCR beta chains looked HLA-restricted. Some V segments, TRBV6-2 and TRBV6-3 among them, were indistinguishable and were therefore excluded. A missense DCLRE1C variant was associated with V- and J-gene trimming of TCR beta chains in a later analysis, and an independent cohort replicated the association. Accounts indicate the classifier identified cytomegalovirus status with strong specificity and sensitivity.

With respect to this clone: The antigen remains undetermined.

Primers: 60 Vbeta forward and 13 Jbeta reverse. Only in-frame clones appear in the TCRdb table, and some are missing; sequencing was by immunoSEQ multiplex PCR. The sample has about 69,000 clones; about 78% are singletons. V was clipped by 5 bases and J by 1 base; unmatched bases: 5. Germline loops: CDR1 PRHDT, CDR2 FYEKMQ (reference sequence). The CDR3 spans 17 residues. The chain links TRBV13 to TRBJ2-2; 12 nucleotides line up with TRBD1. Sequencing was carried out using PBMCs. This receptor was identified in a man aged 18 to 30 in good health and CMV-seronegative. The DNA for the CDR3 is TGTGCCAGCAGCCTCGGGACAGGGGGCCAGAACACCGGGGAGCTGTTTTTT. Amino acid sequence: CASSLGTGGQNTGELFF. Looking up the rest from reference TRBV13 and TRBJ2-2 gives the full variable domain: AAGVIQSPRHLIKEKRETATLKCYPIPRHDTVYWYQQGPGQDPQFLISFYEKMQSDKGSIPDRFSAQQFSDYHSELNMSSLELGDSALYFCASSLGTGGQNTGELFFGEGSRLTVL.